The 23 T cell receptor beta chains below all came from one sample that was sequenced in a study of T cell changes during pregnancy in multiple sclerosis. Clones were read by immunoSEQ multiplex PCR, and TCRdb kept only the in-frame ones, dropping some. The sample gives about 74,000 clones, approximately 91% of which show up once; roughly 1.5% is in the top ten. This material consisted of peripheral blood, taken in the third trimester of pregnancy. Receptors were obtained from a female donor with multiple sclerosis, enrolled in a pregnancy study.

This rearrangement joins TRBV7-9 to TRBJ1-5; no clear D gene. Trimming stripped 5 bases from V and 4 bases from J, with 6 bases between. The length of the CDR3 is 12 residues. Germline loops: CDR1 SEHNR, CDR2 FQNEAQ (reference sequence). CDR3 loop: CASSNSNQPQHF. The CDR3, as DNA: TGTGCCAGCAGCAATTCTAATCAGCCCCAGCATTTT.

The chain joins TRBV28 to TRBJ1-2; 10 bases match TRBD1. The V segment lost 5 bases and the J segment 4 bases; nucleotides outside the gene matches: 7. The CDR3 spans 15 residues. Looked up from germline, CDR1 is MDHEN and CDR2 is SYDVKM. CDR3 bases: TGTGCCAGCAGTCCGCCGGGACAGGGGCTCTATGGCTACACCTTC. Residues: CASSPPGQGLYGYTF.

V and J are TRBV6-5 and TRBJ2-5; a possible D gene is TRBD1 (7 bases). The germline gives CDR1 MNHEY, CDR2 SVGAGI. Trimming pared 2 bases from V and 9 bases from J, leaving 19 bases between. The CDR3 length is 15 residues. CDR3 amino acids: CASSYQISGGTAQYF. Written as DNA, the CDR3 is TGTGCCAGCAGTTACCAAATTTCAGGGGGGACGGCCCAGTACTTC.

This clone was seen just once. The chain is built from TRBV5-1 and TRBJ2-5, with TRBD2 matching over 12 bases. J was trimmed by 5 bases and V by 0 bases; bases with no gene match: 8. The CDR3 covers 17 residues. Germline lookup yields CDR1 SGHRS and CDR2 YFSETQ. In DNA form, the CDR3 reads TGCGCCAGCAGCTTGGCCGCTAGCGGGGGGGCAGCCGAGACCCAGTACTTC. Translation gives CASSLAASGGAAETQYF.

In regard to this clone: A much larger clone lies one base from this, so it may be a read error. The V gene is TRBV6-5, the J gene TRBJ1-1; possible D gene TRBD1, 6 bases. The CDR3 runs 13 residues. The germline V gene has CDR1 MNHEY and CDR2 SVGAGI. The V and J ends lost 6 bases and 0 bases respectively, with 8 bases between them. The CDR3: CASRGQLNTEAFF. CDR3 in DNA: TGTGCCAGCAGAGGACAGCTGAACACTGAAGCTTTCTTT.

The CDR3 coding sequence is TGTGCCAGCTCACCACTAGGGGTGGGAGAGACCCAGTACTTC. This translates into CASSPLGVGETQYF. The gene calls are TRBV18 and TRBJ2-5; possible D gene TRBD1, 5 bases. CDR1 is KGHSH and CDR2 is LQKENI in the germline V gene. The V end lost 1 base, the J end lost 4 bases, and 10 bases lay between the germline ends. The CDR3 totals 14 residues. The variable domain in full, with the rest retrieved from reference TRBV18 and TRBJ2-5, is NAGVMQNPRHLVRRRGQEARLRCSPMKGHSHVYWYRQLPEEGLKFMVYLQKENIIDESGMPKERFSAEFPKEGPSILRIQQVVRGDSAAYFCASSPLGVGETQYFGPGTRLLVL.

For this clone: A read error may account for a junction end that differs from germline. This rearrangement joins TRBV6-5 to TRBJ1-6; 12 bases agree with TRBD1. The germline V gene encodes CDR1 MNHEY and CDR2 SVGAGI. The CDR3 totals 15 residues. The CDR3 nucleotides read TGTGCCAGCAGCTACTCCGGGACAGGGGGCTCACCCCTCCACTTT. This gives the protein CASSYSGTGGSPLHF.

V and J are TRBV6-1 and TRBJ2-5; TRBD1 is a possible D gene (6 bases). The CDR3 is 14 amino acids. Trimming cost V 5 bases and J 3 bases, with 13 bases left between them. Germline V CDR1 and CDR2: MNHNS, SASEGT. This chain's CDR3 is CASSLIPGEETQYF. The CDR3, as DNA: TGTGCCAGCAGTCTCATCCCAGGGGAAGAGACCCAGTACTTC.

The V call is TRBV25-1, the J call TRBJ2-7, with 9 bases identical to TRBD2. This CDR3 contains 15 residues. V dropped 4 bases and J dropped 4; count of bases not matched to a gene: 8. Germline V gene data show CDR1 as MGHDK and CDR2 as SYGVNS. The CDR3 protein is CASSGRGLARYEQYF. Here the CDR3 DNA reads TGTGCCAGCAGTGGGAGGGGACTAGCCCGATACGAGCAGTACTTC.

This clone was counted a single time. This chain connects TRBV5-5 to TRBJ2-3; weak D call: TRBD2 (5 bases). CDR1 is SGHKS, CDR2 YYEKEE, per germline (reference sequence). With 5 bases removed from V and 4 bases from J, the gap between germline ends came to 14 bases. CDR3 length: 14 residues. CDR3 nucleotides: TGTGCCAGCAGTTCCCTCGGACTGGCAGATACGCAGTATTTT. Protein: CASSSLGLADTQYF.

The chain links TRBV7-2 to TRBJ2-2; 7 positions agree with TRBD2. This CDR3 spans 17 amino acids. Per germline, CDR1 SGHTA and CDR2 FQGNSA. V gave up 1 base and J gave up 0 bases; unmatched junction bases: 5. CDR3: CASSLVWGGANTGELFF. The CDR3, as DNA: TGTGCCAGCAGCTTAGTGTGGGGGGGGGCGAACACCGGGGAGCTGTTTTTT.

The J gene is TRBJ1-1, the V gene TRBV9; D unclear. CDR1 is SGDLS, CDR2 YYNGEE, per germline. Trimming cost V 0 bases and J 1 base, with 7 bases left between them. This CDR3 comprises 14 residues. CDR3 sequence: CASSVGPGNTEAFF. CDR3 bases: TGTGCCAGCAGCGTAGGCCCGGGGAACACTGAAGCTTTCTTT. Using reference TRBV9 and TRBJ1-1 for the parts outside the CDR3, the full variable domain is DSGVTQTPKHLITATGQRVTLRCSPRSGDLSVYWYQQSLDQGLQFLIQYYNGEERAKGNILERFSAQQFPDLHSELNLSSLELGDSALYFCASSVGPGNTEAFFGQGTRLTVV.

This chain links TRBV27 with TRBJ2-1, with TRBD2 matching 7 bases. The CDR3 loop spans 16 amino acids. V was pared by 7 bases and J by 4 bases, with 13 bases of the junction left unmatched. Looked up from germline, CDR1 is MNHEY and CDR2 is SMNVEV (reference sequence). CDR3 in amino acids: CASIHRGGGQYNEQFF. The CDR3 DNA is TGTGCCAGCATTCATCGGGGCGGGGGTCAGTACAATGAGCAGTTCTTC.

This clone has a single count. The chain joins TRBV4-1 to TRBJ1-4; D remains unclear. Trimming took off 1 base at V and 4 bases at J, with 7 bases between the two ends. This CDR3 has 14 residues. Germline-derived CDR1 and CDR2 are MGHRA and YSYEKL. The CDR3 DNA sequence: TGCGCCAGCAGCCAAGGAGCTTATAATGAAAAACTGTTTTTT. Translated, it gives CASSQGAYNEKLFF.

This clone was picked up one time. The rearrangement joins TRBV29-1 to TRBJ1-1; TRBD1 agrees at 7 bases. The CDR3 has 14 residues. The J segment lost 3 bases and the V segment lost 4 bases, leaving 8 bases of the junction unmatched. Germline values: CDR1 SQVTM, CDR2 ANQGSEA. Written as DNA, the CDR3 is TGCAGCGTTGGGAGGGGGCTTGGGGACACTGAAGCTTTCTTT. Amino acid sequence: CSVGRGLGDTEAFF.

The chain recombines TRBV2 with TRBJ1-1; no definite D call. Trimming pared 3 bases from V and 0 bases from J, leaving 11 bases between. Germline assignment: CDR1 SNHLY and CDR2 FYNNEI. This CDR3 contains 15 residues. CDR3 nucleotides: TGTGCCAGCAGTGAGAGGCGGAGTATGAACACTGAAGCTTTCTTT. This gives the protein CASSERRSMNTEAFF.

This chain uses TRBV19 with TRBJ2-1; TRBD1 agrees at 8 bases. The germline V gene has CDR1 LNHDA and CDR2 SQIVND (reference sequence). The trim removed 5 bases at V and 7 bases at J, leaving 10 bases unmatched. The CDR3 is 15 residues long. For the CDR3, the DNA is TGTGCCAGTAGTCCCAGGACAGGGCAGGGAAATGAGCAGTTCTTC. This translates into CASSPRTGQGNEQFF.

V gene TRBV4-1 combines with J gene TRBJ2-1; TRBD2 matches at 8 bases. After removal of 6 bases from V and 8 bases from J, the junction contained 15 bases not matched to a gene. The V gene's germline CDR1 is MGHRA and CDR2 YSYEKL. The CDR3 consists of 16 residues. CDR3 in DNA: TGCGCCAGCAGTCCCGGGGGCGGGGGGTATCTCGATGAGCAGTTCTTC. This codes for CASSPGGGGYLDEQFF.

The CDR3 DNA is TGTGCCAGTAGTATCGAGGCAACCTCACCCCTCCACTTT. Encoded protein: CASSIEATSPLHF. The genes are TRBV19 and TRBJ1-6, with D uncertain. Trimming took off 3 bases at V and 10 bases at J, with 10 bases between the two ends. The CDR3 extends over 13 amino acids. Germline V gene data show CDR1 as LNHDA and CDR2 as SQIVND (reference sequence).

V gene TRBV27 combines with J gene TRBJ1-2; 9 nucleotides line up with TRBD1. Germline CDR1 is MNHEY and CDR2 is SMNVEV (reference sequence). Unmatched junction bases numbered 10, after V lost 4 bases and J lost 4 bases. The CDR3 is made up of 16 amino acids. The CDR3 sequence: CASSWDRAGFPYGYTF. CDR3 bases: TGTGCCAGCAGTTGGGACAGGGCCGGTTTCCCCTATGGCTACACCTTC.

V and J are TRBV2 and TRBJ2-7; perhaps TRBD1 as D (6 bases). The CDR3 is 17 amino acids. The V and J ends lost 4 bases and 0 bases respectively, with 19 bases between them. Per germline, CDR1 SNHLY and CDR2 FYNNEI. The CDR3 is CASSASFGWDTSYEQYF. The CDR3 DNA sequence: TGTGCCAGCAGTGCTAGCTTCGGGTGGGACACCTCCTACGAGCAGTACTTC.

CDR3 region: CASSLGPLQGDTQYF. The CDR3, as DNA: TGCGCCAGCAGCTTGGGGCCCCTCCAGGGAGATACGCAGTATTTT. The chain has TRBV5-1 and TRBJ2-3; possible D gene TRBD1, 5 bases. CDR1 is SGHRS and CDR2 is YFSETQ in the germline V gene. V was trimmed by 0 bases and J by 5 bases, leaving 13 bases between them. The CDR3 is made up of 15 amino acids. The full variable domain, its missing parts supplied by reference TRBV5-1 and TRBJ2-3, is KAGVTQTPRYLIKTRGQQVTLSCSPISGHRSVSWYQQTPGQGLQFLFEYFSETQRNKGNFPGRFSGRQFSNSRSEMNVSTLELGDSALYLCASSLGPLQGDTQYFGPGTRLTVL.

This clone was recorded once. This chain uses TRBV7-2 with TRBJ1-2, with D perhaps matching TRBD1 (5 bases). CDR1 and CDR2 (germline): SGHTA, FQGNSA. This CDR3 is 15 amino acids long. Trimming stripped 0 bases from V and 1 base from J, with 9 bases between. The CDR3 spells CASSLAMGGNYGYTF. CDR3 in DNA: TGTGCCAGCAGCTTAGCGATGGGGGGTAACTATGGCTACACCTTC.